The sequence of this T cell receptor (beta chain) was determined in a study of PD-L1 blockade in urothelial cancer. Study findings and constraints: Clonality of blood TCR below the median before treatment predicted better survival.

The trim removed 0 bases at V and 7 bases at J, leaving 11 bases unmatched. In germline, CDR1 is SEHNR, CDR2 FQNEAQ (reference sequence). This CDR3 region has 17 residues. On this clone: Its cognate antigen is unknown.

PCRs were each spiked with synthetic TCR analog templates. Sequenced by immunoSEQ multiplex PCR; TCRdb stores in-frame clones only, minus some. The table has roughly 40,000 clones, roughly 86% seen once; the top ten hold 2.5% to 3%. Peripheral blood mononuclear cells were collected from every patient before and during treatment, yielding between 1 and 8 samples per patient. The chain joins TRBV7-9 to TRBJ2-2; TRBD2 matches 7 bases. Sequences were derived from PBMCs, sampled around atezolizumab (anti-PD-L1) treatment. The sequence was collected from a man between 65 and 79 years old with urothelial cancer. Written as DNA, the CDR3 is TGTGCCAGCAGCTTAGCCCTAGGGGAGGGCTTTAACGGGGAGCTGTTTTTT. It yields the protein CASSLALGEGFNGELFF. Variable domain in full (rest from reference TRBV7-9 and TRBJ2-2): DTGVSQNPRHKITKRGQNVTFRCDPISEHNRLYWYRQTLGQGPEFLTYFQNEAQLEKSRLLSDRFSAERPKGSFSTLEIQRTEQGDSAMYLCASSLALGEGFNGELFFGEGSRLTVL.